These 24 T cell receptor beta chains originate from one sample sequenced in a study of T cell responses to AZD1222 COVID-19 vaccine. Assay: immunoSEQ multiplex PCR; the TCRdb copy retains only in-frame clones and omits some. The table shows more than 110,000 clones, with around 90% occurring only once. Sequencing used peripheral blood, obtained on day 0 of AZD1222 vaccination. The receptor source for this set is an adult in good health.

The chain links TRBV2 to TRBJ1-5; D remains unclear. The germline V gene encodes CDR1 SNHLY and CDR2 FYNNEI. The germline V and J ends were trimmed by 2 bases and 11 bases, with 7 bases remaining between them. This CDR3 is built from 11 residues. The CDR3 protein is CASSENMSQHF. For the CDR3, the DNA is TGTGCCAGCAGTGAAAATATGTCCCAGCATTTT.

In DNA, the CDR3 is TGTGCCAGTGCGTATGTCTCCTACAATGAGCAGTTCTTC. This translates into CASAYVSYNEQFF. The J gene is TRBJ2-1, the V gene TRBV27, with D unresolved. Germline V gives CDR1 MNHEY, CDR2 SMNVEV (reference sequence). Trimming took 9 bases from V and 0 from J, leaving 9 bases between them. This CDR3 spans 13 amino acids.

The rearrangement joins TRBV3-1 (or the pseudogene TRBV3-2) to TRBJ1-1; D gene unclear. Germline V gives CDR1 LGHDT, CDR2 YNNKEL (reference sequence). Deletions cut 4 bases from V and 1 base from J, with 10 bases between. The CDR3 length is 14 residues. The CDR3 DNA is TGTGCCAGCAGCCCCTTAACATCGAACACTGAAGCTTTCTTT. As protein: CASSPLTSNTEAFF.

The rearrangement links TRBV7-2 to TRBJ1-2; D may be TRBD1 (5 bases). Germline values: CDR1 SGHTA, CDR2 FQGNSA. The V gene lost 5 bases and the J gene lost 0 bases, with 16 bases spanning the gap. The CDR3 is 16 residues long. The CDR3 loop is CASSLGTWGANYGYTF. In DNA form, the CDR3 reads TGTGCCAGCAGCCTAGGAACGTGGGGCGCTAACTATGGCTACACCTTC.

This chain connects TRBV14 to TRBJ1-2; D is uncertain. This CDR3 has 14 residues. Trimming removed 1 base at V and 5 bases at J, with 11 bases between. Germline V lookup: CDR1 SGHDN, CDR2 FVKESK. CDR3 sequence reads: CASSQVVRGYGYTF. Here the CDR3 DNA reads TGTGCCAGCAGCCAAGTTGTCCGGGGATATGGCTACACCTTC.

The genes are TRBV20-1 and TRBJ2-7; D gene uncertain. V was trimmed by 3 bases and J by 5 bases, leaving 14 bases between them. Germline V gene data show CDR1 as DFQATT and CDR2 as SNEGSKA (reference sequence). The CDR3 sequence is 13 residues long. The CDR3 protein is CSASVGYLNEQYF. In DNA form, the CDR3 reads TGCAGTGCTAGTGTAGGCTATCTCAACGAGCAGTACTTC.

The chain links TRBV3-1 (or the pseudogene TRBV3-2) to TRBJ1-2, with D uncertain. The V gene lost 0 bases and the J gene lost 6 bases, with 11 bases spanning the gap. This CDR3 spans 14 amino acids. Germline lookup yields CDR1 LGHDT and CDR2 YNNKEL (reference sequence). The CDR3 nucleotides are TGTGCCAGCAGCCAAGAGCCCAAGGGAGATGGCTACACCTTC. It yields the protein CASSQEPKGDGYTF.

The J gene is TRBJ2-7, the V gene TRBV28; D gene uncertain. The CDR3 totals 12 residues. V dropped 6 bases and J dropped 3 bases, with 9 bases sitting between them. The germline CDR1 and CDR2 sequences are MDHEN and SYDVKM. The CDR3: CASREMGYEQYF. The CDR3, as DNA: TGTGCCAGCAGAGAAATGGGCTACGAGCAGTACTTC. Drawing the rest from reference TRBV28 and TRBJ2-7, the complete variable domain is DVKVTQSSRYLVKRTGEKVFLECVQDMDHENMFWYRQDPGLGLRLIYFSYDVKMKEKGDIPEGYSVSREKKERFSLILESASTNQTSMYLCASREMGYEQYFGPGTRLTVT.

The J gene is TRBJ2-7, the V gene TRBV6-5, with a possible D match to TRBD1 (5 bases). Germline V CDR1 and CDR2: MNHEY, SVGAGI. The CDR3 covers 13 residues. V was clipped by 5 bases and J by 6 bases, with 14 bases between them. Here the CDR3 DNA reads TGTGCCAGCAGTAGCCGCAGGGCCCGCGAGCAGTACTTC. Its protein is CASSSRRAREQYF.

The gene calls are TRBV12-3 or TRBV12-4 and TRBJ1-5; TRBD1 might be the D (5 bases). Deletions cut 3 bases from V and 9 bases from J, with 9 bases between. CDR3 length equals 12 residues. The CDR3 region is CASSFYQGPQHF. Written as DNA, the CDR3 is TGTGCCAGCAGTTTCTATCAGGGGCCCCAGCATTTT.

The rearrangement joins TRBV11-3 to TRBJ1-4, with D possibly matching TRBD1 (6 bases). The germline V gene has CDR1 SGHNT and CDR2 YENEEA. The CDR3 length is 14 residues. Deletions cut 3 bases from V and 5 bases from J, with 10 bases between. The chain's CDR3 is CASSLTRGNEKLFF. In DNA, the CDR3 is TGTGCCAGCAGCTTGACAAGGGGGAATGAAAAACTGTTTTTT. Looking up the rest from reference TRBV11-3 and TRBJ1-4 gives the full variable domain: EAGVVQSPRYKIIEKKQPVAFWCNPISGHNTLYWYLQNLGQGPELLIRYENEEAVDDSQLPKDRFSAERLKGVDSTLKIQPAELGDSAVYLCASSLTRGNEKLFFGSGTQLSVL.

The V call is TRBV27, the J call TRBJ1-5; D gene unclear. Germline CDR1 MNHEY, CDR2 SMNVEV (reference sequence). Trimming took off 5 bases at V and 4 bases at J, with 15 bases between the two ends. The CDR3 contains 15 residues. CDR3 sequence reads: CASSLNRGSNQPQHF. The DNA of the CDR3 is TGTGCCAGCAGTCTCAATCGCGGTTCTAATCAGCCCCAGCATTTT.

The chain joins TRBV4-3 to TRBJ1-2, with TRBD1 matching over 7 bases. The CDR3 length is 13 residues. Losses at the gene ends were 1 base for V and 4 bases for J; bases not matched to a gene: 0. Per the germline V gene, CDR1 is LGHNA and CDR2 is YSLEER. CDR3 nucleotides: TGCGCCAGCAGCCAAGGACAGGGCTATGGCTACACCTTC. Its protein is CASSQGQGYGYTF.

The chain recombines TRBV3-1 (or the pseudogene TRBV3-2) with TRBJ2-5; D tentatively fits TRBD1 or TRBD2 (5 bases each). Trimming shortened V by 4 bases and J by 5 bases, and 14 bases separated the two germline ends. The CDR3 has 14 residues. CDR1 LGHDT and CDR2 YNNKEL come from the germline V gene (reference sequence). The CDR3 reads CASSPWDRAETQYF. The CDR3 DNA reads TGTGCCAGCAGCCCATGGGACCGAGCGGAGACCCAGTACTTC.

CDR3 residues: CASRDTGGTEAFF. CDR3 in DNA: TGTGCCAGCAGAGATACAGGGGGCACTGAAGCTTTCTTT. The gene calls are TRBV12-3 or TRBV12-4 and TRBJ1-1; 8 bases line up with TRBD1. V trimming: 6 bases; J trimming: 4 bases; junction bases outside the gene matches: 4. This CDR3 is 13 amino acids long.

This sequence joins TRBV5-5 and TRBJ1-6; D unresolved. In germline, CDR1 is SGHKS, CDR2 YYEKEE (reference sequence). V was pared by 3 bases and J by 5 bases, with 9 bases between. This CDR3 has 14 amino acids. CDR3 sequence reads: CASSSTVNNSPLHF. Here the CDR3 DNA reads TGTGCCAGCAGCTCGACGGTGAATAATTCACCCCTCCACTTT. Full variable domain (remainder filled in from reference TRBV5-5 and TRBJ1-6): DAGVTQSPTHLIKTRGQQVTLRCSPISGHKSVSWYQQVLGQGPQFIFQYYEKEERGRGNFPDRFSARQFPNYSSELNVNALLLGDSALYLCASSSTVNNSPLHFGNGTRLTVT.

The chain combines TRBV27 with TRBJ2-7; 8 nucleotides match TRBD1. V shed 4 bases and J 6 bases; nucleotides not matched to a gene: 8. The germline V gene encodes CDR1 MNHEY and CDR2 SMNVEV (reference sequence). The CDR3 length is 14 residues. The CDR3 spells CASSWVSGGSEQYF. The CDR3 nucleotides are TGTGCCAGCAGTTGGGTTTCAGGGGGCTCCGAGCAGTACTTC.

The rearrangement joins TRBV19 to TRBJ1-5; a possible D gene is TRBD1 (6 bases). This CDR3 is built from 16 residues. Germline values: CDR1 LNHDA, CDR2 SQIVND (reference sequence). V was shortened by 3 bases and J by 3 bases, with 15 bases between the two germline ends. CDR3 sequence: CASSILGGQYNQPQHF. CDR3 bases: TGTGCCAGTAGTATTTTAGGGGGACAATACAATCAGCCCCAGCATTTT.

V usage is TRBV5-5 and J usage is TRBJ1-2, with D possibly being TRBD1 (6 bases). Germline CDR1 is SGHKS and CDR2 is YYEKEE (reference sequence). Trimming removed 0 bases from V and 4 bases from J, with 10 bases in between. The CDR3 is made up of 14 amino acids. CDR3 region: CASSLAGTTYGYTF. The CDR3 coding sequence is TGTGCCAGCAGCTTGGCCGGGACAACCTATGGCTACACCTTC.

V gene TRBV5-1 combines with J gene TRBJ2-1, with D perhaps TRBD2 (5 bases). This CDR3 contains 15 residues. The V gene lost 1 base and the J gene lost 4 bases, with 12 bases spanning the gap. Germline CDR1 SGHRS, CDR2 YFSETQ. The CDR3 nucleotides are TGCGCCAGCAGCTTGAGCGGCTCAAATTACAATGAGCAGTTCTTC. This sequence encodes CASSLSGSNYNEQFF. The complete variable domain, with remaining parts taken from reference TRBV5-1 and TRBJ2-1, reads KAGVTQTPRYLIKTRGQQVTLSCSPISGHRSVSWYQQTPGQGLQFLFEYFSETQRNKGNFPGRFSGRQFSNSRSEMNVSTLELGDSALYLCASSLSGSNYNEQFFGPGTRLTVL.

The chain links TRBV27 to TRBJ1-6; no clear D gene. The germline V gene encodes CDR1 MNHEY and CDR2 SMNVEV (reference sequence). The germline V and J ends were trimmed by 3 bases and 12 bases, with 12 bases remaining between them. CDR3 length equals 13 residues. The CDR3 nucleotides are TGTGCCAGCAGTTTTGAAGGTCGTGGACCCCTCCACTTT. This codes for CASSFEGRGPLHF.

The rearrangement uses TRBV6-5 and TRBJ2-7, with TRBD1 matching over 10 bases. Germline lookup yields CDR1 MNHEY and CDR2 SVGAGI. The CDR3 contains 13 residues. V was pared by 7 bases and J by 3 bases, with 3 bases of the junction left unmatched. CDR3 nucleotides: TGTGCCAGCAATCGGGACAGGGGCTACGAGCAGTACTTC. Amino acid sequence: CASNRDRGYEQYF.

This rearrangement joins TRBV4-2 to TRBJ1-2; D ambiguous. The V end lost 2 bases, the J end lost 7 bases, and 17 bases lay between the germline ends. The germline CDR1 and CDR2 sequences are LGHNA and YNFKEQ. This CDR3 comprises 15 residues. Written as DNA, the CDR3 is TGTGCCAGCAGCCAATCCTTTCCCGCTGCCAGTGGCTACACCTTC. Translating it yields CASSQSFPAASGYTF.

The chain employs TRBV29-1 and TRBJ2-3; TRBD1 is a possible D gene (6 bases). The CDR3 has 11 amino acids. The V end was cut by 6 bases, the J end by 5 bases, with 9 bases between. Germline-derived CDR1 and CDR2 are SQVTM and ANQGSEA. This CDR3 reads CSVSRGDTQYF. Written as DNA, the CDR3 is TGCAGCGTATCCAGGGGAGATACGCAGTATTTT.